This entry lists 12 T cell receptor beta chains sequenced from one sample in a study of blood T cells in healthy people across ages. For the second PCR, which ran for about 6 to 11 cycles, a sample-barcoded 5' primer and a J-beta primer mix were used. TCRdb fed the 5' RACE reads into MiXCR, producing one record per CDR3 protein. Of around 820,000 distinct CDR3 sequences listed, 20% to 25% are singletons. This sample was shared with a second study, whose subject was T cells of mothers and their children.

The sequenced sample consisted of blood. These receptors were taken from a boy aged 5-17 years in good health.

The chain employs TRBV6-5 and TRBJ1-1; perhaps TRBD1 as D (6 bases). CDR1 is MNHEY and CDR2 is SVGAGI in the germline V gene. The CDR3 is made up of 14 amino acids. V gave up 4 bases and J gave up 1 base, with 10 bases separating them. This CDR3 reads CASSFDRSNTEAFF. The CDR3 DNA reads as TGTGCCAGCAGTTTCGACAGGTCGAACACTGAAGCTTTCTTT.

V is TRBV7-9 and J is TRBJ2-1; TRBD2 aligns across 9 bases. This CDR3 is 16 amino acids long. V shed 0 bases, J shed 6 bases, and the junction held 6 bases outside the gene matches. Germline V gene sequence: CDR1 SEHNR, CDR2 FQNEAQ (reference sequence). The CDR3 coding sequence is TGTGCCAGCAGCTTAGCGAGACTAGCGGAGCTCAATGAGCAGTTCTTC. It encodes CASSLARLAELNEQFF.

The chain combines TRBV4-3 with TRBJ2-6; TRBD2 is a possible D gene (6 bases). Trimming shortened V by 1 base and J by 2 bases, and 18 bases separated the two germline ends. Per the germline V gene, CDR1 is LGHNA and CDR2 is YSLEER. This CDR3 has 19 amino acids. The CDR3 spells CASSQVFLRGEAGANVLTF. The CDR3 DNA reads TGCGCCAGCAGCCAAGTATTTCTGAGAGGGGAGGCTGGGGCCAACGTCCTGACTTTC.

CDR3 sequence: CASSPQDAKNIQYF. For the CDR3, the DNA is TGTGCCAGCAGCCCGCAGGACGCCAAAAACATTCAGTACTTC. V gene TRBV7-2 combines with J gene TRBJ2-4; unclear D gene. Germline V CDR1 and CDR2: SGHTA, FQGNSA. Trimming cost V 5 bases and J 1 base, with 9 bases left between them. CDR3 size: 14 residues.

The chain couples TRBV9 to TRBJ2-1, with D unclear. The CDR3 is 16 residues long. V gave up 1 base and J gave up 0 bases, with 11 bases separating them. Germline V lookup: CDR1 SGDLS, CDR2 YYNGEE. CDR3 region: CASSVRLPSSYNEQFF. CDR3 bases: TGTGCCAGCAGCGTAAGACTTCCAAGCTCCTACAATGAGCAGTTCTTC.

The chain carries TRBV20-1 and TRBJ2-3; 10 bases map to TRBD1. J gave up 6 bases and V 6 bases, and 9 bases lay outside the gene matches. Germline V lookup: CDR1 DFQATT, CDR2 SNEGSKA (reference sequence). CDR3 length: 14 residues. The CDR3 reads CSAQGGQGGDTQYF. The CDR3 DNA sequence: TGCAGTGCCCAGGGCGGACAGGGGGGGGATACGCAGTATTTT.

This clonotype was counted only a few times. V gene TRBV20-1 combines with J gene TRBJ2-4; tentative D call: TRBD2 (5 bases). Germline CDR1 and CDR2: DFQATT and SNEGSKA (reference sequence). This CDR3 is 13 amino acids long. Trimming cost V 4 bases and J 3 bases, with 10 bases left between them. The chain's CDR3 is CSATWESKNIQYF. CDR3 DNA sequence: TGCAGTGCTACCTGGGAGAGCAAAAACATTCAGTACTTC.

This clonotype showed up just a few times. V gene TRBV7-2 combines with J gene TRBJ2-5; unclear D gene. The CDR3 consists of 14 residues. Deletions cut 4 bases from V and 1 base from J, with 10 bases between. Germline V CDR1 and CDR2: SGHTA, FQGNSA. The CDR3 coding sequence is TGTGCCAGCAGCTCCGCCGGCAGCCAAGAGACCCAGTACTTC. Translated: CASSSAGSQETQYF.

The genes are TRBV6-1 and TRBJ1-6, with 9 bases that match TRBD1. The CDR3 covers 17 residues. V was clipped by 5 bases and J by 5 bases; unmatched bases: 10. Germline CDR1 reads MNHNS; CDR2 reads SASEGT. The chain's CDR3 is CASSRPGTGTDNSPLHF. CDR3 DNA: TGTGCCAGCAGTCGTCCCGGGACAGGGACGGATAATTCACCCCTCCACTTT.

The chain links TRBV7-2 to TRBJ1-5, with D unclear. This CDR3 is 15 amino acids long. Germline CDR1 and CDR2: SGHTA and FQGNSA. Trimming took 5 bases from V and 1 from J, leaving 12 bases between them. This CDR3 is CASSPDQLSNQPQHF. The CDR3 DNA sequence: TGTGCCAGCAGCCCGGACCAGCTAAGCAATCAGCCCCAGCATTTT.

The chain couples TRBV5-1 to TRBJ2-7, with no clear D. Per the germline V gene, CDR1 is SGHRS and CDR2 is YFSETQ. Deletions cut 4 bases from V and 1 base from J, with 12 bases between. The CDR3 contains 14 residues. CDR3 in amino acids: CASSIGAESYEQYF. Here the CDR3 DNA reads TGCGCCAGCAGCATCGGTGCGGAATCCTACGAGCAGTACTTC.

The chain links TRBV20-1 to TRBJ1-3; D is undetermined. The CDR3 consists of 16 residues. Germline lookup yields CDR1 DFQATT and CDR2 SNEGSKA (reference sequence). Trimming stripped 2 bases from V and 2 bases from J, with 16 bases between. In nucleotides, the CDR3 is TGCAGTGCTAGAAGGGCTGGAGGAGGGACTGGAAACACCATATATTTT. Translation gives CSARRAGGGTGNTIYF.